The 15 T cell receptor beta chains given below trace back to one sample, sequenced in a study of blood T cell repertoires in COVID-19. Produced via immunoSEQ multiplex PCR; TCRdb's table is partial and in-frame only. The sample carries a few hundred thousand clones, approximately 90% recorded once. What was sequenced was peripheral blood. The receptors were sampled from a man between 65 and 80 years old with acute or convalescent COVID-19.

This clone was counted a few times. The CDR3 here is CASLAWGANVLTF. CDR3 DNA: TGTGCCAGCCTAGCGTGGGGGGCCAACGTCCTGACTTTC. The V gene is TRBV2, the J gene TRBJ2-6; tentatively, D is TRBD2 (6 bases). Trimming shortened V by 8 bases and J by 4 bases, and 9 bases separated the two germline ends. The germline V gene encodes CDR1 SNHLY and CDR2 FYNNEI. The CDR3 has 13 amino acids.

This clone was counted once. The CDR3 loop is CASSFSPGNTEAFF. DNA for the CDR3: TGTGCCAGCAGCTTTTCCCCGGGGAACACTGAAGCTTTCTTT. The chain uses TRBV7-9 and TRBJ1-1; D call uncertain. Germline V CDR1 and CDR2: SEHNR, FQNEAQ (reference sequence). CDR3 length: 14 amino acids. V was pared by 3 bases and J by 1 base, with 9 bases between. Full variable domain (remainder filled in from reference TRBV7-9 and TRBJ1-1): DTGVSQNPRHKITKRGQNVTFRCDPISEHNRLYWYRQTLGQGPEFLTYFQNEAQLEKSRLLSDRFSAERPKGSFSTLEIQRTEQGDSAMYLCASSFSPGNTEAFFGQGTRLTVV.

The J gene is TRBJ1-1, the V gene TRBV19, with 7 bases that match TRBD1. Trimming took 8 bases from V and 2 from J; bases not matched to a gene: 11. This CDR3 comprises 15 residues. Germline V lookup: CDR1 LNHDA, CDR2 SQIVND (reference sequence). Here the CDR3 DNA reads TGTGCCAGTGCAAACAGGGGAGTGGGAAACACTGAAGCTTTCTTT. Its translation: CASANRGVGNTEAFF.

The chain joins TRBV9 to TRBJ2-7, with D hard to call. Germline values: CDR1 SGDLS, CDR2 YYNGEE. The CDR3 has 14 amino acids. Trimming stripped 4 bases from V and 3 bases from J, with 14 bases between. This CDR3 is CASSPYLSGYEQYF. DNA of the CDR3: TGTGCCAGCAGCCCTTACCTGAGTGGCTACGAGCAGTACTTC.

V and J are TRBV30 and TRBJ1-2; 8 nucleotides match TRBD1. CDR1 GTSNPN and CDR2 SVGIG come from the germline V gene (reference sequence). The CDR3 has 15 amino acids. With 2 bases clipped from V and 6 bases from J, the junction kept 11 bases outside the gene matches. The CDR3 spells CAWSSGRGRINGYTF. DNA for the CDR3: TGTGCCTGGAGTTCAGGCAGGGGGCGTATCAATGGCTACACCTTC.

This chain uses TRBV4-3 with TRBJ2-7, with D possibly being TRBD2 (6 bases). The CDR3 extends over 14 amino acids. Trimming took off 0 bases at V and 7 bases at J, with 13 bases between the two ends. Germline CDR1 reads LGHNA; CDR2 reads YSLEER. The CDR3 DNA reads TGCGCCAGCAGCCAAGATCAGGTCCGGGGGGAGCAGTACTTC. This encodes CASSQDQVRGEQYF.

The sample holds many counts of this clone. This chain uses TRBV27 with TRBJ2-5; a weak D match, TRBD2 (5 bases). The CDR3 loop spans 15 amino acids. Germline loops: CDR1 MNHEY, CDR2 SMNVEV (reference sequence). V was shortened by 6 bases and J by 4 bases, with 18 bases between the two germline ends. CDR3 loop: CASSWTAGWRETQYF. The CDR3 region has the DNA TGTGCCAGCAGCTGGACTGCCGGTTGGCGAGAGACCCAGTACTTC.

The V gene is TRBV7-9, the J gene TRBJ2-5; TRBD2 is a possible D gene (6 bases). CDR3 length: 14 amino acids. Between the trimmed V and J ends, which lost 3 bases and 5 bases, there was a span of 13 bases. Per germline, CDR1 SEHNR and CDR2 FQNEAQ (reference sequence). CDR3 in amino acids: CASSFSGRGETQYF. In DNA, the CDR3 is TGTGCCAGCAGCTTTTCGGGCCGGGGGGAGACCCAGTACTTC.

This clone was seen a handful of times. V usage is TRBV7-2 and J usage is TRBJ2-2, with D possibly TRBD2 on 6 matching bases. The CDR3 extends over 16 amino acids. V lost 4 bases to trimming and J lost 5 bases, with 17 bases between them. Per germline, CDR1 SGHTA and CDR2 FQGNSA. CDR3 sequence (DNA): TGTGCCAGCAGCTCAACCTCGGGAGTGGTTACCGGGGAGCTGTTTTTT. Its translation is CASSSTSGVVTGELFF.

This chain joins TRBV12-5 and TRBJ2-3; D gene ambiguous. Germline lookup yields CDR1 LGHNT and CDR2 FRNRAP. This CDR3 has 13 amino acids. Deletions cut 2 bases from V and 1 base from J, with 4 bases between. The CDR3 nucleotides read TGTGCTAGTGGTTTGTCCGGCACAGATACGCAGTATTTT. Amino acids: CASGLSGTDTQYF.

This clone has only a few counts. V is TRBV11-3 and J is TRBJ2-1; a weak D match, TRBD2 (5 bases). Trimming shortened V by 2 bases and J by 6 bases, and 11 bases separated the two germline ends. Germline V gene data show CDR1 as SGHNT and CDR2 as YENEEA. This CDR3 comprises 14 residues. CDR3 coding DNA: TGTGCCAGCAGCTTAAGCGGACTGTTCAATGAGCAGTTCTTC. Encoded protein: CASSLSGLFNEQFF.

The chain carries TRBV5-1 and TRBJ2-7; possibly TRBD2 for D (5 bases). With 4 bases removed from V and 4 bases from J, the gap between germline ends came to 15 bases. The CDR3 is 14 amino acids. Looked up from germline, CDR1 is SGHRS and CDR2 is YFSETQ. As DNA, the CDR3 is TGCGCCAGCAGCGAACTGGACGGGATATACGAGCAGTACTTC. This codes for CASSELDGIYEQYF.

The chain employs TRBV4-1 and TRBJ2-3, with D tentatively TRBD2 (6 bases). V lost 5 bases, J lost 5 bases, and 14 bases lay in between. The CDR3 is 14 residues long. Per germline, CDR1 MGHRA and CDR2 YSYEKL. The chain's CDR3 is CASSEGTYLDTQYF. The CDR3 DNA is TGCGCCAGCAGCGAGGGGACTTACTTAGATACGCAGTATTTT.

This chain connects TRBV18 to TRBJ2-1; 9 bases are a match to TRBD1. In germline, CDR1 is KGHSH, CDR2 LQKENI. The CDR3 consists of 15 residues. V was pared by 3 bases and J by 2 bases, with 2 bases of the junction left unmatched. The CDR3 nucleotides read TGTGCCAGCTCACCCGGGACAGGGACCTACAATGAGCAGTTCTTC. It codes for CASSPGTGTYNEQFF.

The genes are TRBV29-1 and TRBJ2-1, with 8 bases fitting TRBD2. The CDR3 runs 16 residues. Losses at the gene ends were 6 bases for V and 0 bases for J; bases not matched to a gene: 10. The germline gives CDR1 SQVTM, CDR2 ANQGSEA. CDR3 in DNA: TGCAGCGTGATCATACTAGCGGTAATCTCCTACAATGAGCAGTTCTTC. It encodes CSVIILAVISYNEQFF.